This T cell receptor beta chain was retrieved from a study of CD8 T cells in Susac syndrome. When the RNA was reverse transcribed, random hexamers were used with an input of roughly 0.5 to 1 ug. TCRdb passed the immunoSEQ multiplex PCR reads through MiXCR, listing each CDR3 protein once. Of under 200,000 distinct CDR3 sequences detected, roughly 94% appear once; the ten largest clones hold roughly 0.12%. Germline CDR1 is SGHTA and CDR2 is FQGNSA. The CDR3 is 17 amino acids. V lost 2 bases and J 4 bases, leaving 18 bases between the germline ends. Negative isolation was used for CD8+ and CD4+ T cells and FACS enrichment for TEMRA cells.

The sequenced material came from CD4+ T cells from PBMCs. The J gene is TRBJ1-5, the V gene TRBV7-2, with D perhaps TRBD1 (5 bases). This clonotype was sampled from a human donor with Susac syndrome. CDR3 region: CASSLSTGRSKNQPQHF. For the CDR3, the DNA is TGTGCCAGCAGCTTAAGTACAGGAAGGTCGAAAAATCAGCCCCAGCATTTT.